The 11 T cell receptor beta chains presented below share a single source sample, sequenced in a study of glioma-infiltrating T cells. Amplification of TCR alpha and beta CDR3 regions from RNA used iRepertoire nested multiplex PCR. TCRdb analysed the multiplex PCR reads with MiXCR anew, one entry per CDR3 protein. The sample lists 150,000 to 200,000 distinct CDR3 sequences, 32% occurring once. Input material: glioma tissue, nonneoplastic brain tissue, or PBMCs (not recorded which). The receptors come from a human donor with low-grade glioma or glioblastoma, undergoing nonglioma brain surgery, or in good health (not recorded which).

This clonotype was seen only a few times. The missing conserved phenylalanine or tryptophan at the end of this CDR3 makes a read error likely. The chain is built from TRBV5-4 and TRBJ2-5; no reliable D call. The germline V gene has CDR1 SGHNT and CDR2 YYREEE (reference sequence). V lost 3 bases and J 1 base, leaving 4 bases between the germline ends. This CDR3 is 12 amino acids long. The CDR3 sequence: CASSSIQETQYL. CDR3 nucleotide sequence: TGTGCCAGCAGCTCCATCCAAGAGACCCAGTACCTC.

With regard to this clonotype: The CDR3 end shows no conserved phenylalanine or tryptophan, and so a read error is likely. The chain recombines TRBV29-1 with TRBJ2-7; 7 bases map to TRBD1. The germline CDR1 and CDR2 sequences are SQVTM and ANQGSEA. With 4 bases clipped from V and 3 bases from J, the junction kept 3 bases outside the gene matches. There are 12 residues in the CDR3. CDR3 in amino acids: CSVAGTDYEQYL. The CDR3 DNA sequence: TGCAGCGTTGCCGGGACAGACTACGAGCAGTACCTC.

With regard to this clonotype: The junction does not match germline at one end; this may be a read error. This chain uses TRBV27 with TRBJ1-1, with D perhaps TRBD1 (5 bases). The CDR3 spans 14 residues. CDR1 is MNHEY, CDR2 SMNVEV, per germline (reference sequence). This chain's CDR3 is CASSLRRGAFEALF. The CDR3, as DNA: TGTGCCAGCAGTTTACGCCGTGGGGCTTTTGAAGCTCTCTTT.

The rearrangement joins TRBV27 to TRBJ1-2, with TRBD1 matching 7 bases. Looked up from germline, CDR1 is MNHEY and CDR2 is SMNVEV (reference sequence). CDR3 size: 15 residues. The V segment lost 5 bases and the J segment 6 bases; nucleotides outside the gene matches: 12. The CDR3 nucleotides are TGTGCCAGCAGTACCGACAGGGAAGAGTTGGATGGCTACACCTTC. Translation: CASSTDREELDGYTF.

This clonotype was seen at least ten times. The chain links TRBV20-1 to TRBJ1-1; no clear D gene. The CDR3 length is 11 residues. The V gene's germline CDR1 is DFQATT and CDR2 SNEGSKA (reference sequence). Trimming took 1 base from V and 8 from J, leaving 8 bases between them. The DNA for the CDR3 is TGCAGTGCTAGAGGGGTATGGGAAGCTTTCTTT. Its translation is CSARGVWEAFF.

Many counts were recorded for this clonotype. This chain connects TRBV6-1 to TRBJ2-7; 9 nucleotides match TRBD2. The CDR3 covers 15 residues. The germline V gene encodes CDR1 MNHNS and CDR2 SASEGT. The junction had 11 bases not matched to a gene; V was cut back by 7 bases and J by 4 bases. The CDR3 reads CASTLTSGAHYEQYF. CDR3 DNA sequence: TGTGCCAGCACCCTGACTAGCGGAGCCCATTACGAGCAGTACTTC.

This clonotype was detected many times. CDR3 bases: TGTGCCAGCAGCTCTTCTAGCACAGATACGCAGTATTTT. It yields the protein CASSSSSTDTQYF. The genes are TRBV7-9 and TRBJ2-3; D is ambiguous. CDR3 length: 13 amino acids. The V and J ends lost 4 bases and 0 bases respectively, with 5 bases between them. The germline gives CDR1 SEHNR, CDR2 FQNEAQ (reference sequence).

At least ten counts were recorded for this clonotype. The V gene is TRBV28, the J gene TRBJ2-1, with 8 bases identical to TRBD2. This CDR3 is 17 amino acids long. The germline CDR1 and CDR2 sequences are MDHEN and SYDVKM. J lost 6 bases, V lost 3 bases, and 13 bases had no gene match. DNA of the CDR3: TGTGCCAGCAGTTTGCCTCGCTCGGGCGGGAGGTCCAATGAGCAGTTCTTC. It is translated as CASSLPRSGGRSNEQFF. The full variable domain, its missing parts supplied by reference TRBV28 and TRBJ2-1, is DVKVTQSSRYLVKRTGEKVFLECVQDMDHENMFWYRQDPGLGLRLIYFSYDVKMKEKGDIPEGYSVSREKKERFSLILESASTNQTSMYLCASSLPRSGGRSNEQFFGPGTRLTVL.

The sample holds many counts of this clonotype. The CDR3 reads CASSSGRSTDTQYF. The DNA for the CDR3 is TGTGCCAGCAGCTCAGGACGGTCCACAGATACGCAGTATTTT. The V call is TRBV11-2, the J call TRBJ2-3, with no clear D. There are 14 residues in the CDR3. Germline-derived CDR1 and CDR2 are SGHAT and FQNNGV. The ends were cut back, 4 bases at V and 2 bases at J, with 10 bases in the middle.

This rearrangement joins TRBV28 to TRBJ2-2; D may be TRBD2 (5 bases). This CDR3 is 14 amino acids long. The V end was cut by 2 bases, the J end by 13 bases, with 17 bases between. Germline-derived CDR1 and CDR2 are MDHEN and SYDVKM. This chain's CDR3 is CASSLRASSVGLFF. The CDR3 coding sequence is TGTGCCAGCAGTTTACGGGCTAGCTCCGTGGGGCTGTTTTTT.

Many counts were recorded for this clonotype. The chain combines TRBV15 with TRBJ1-1; TRBD1 might be the D (6 bases). V was clipped by 0 bases and J by 1 base, with 12 bases between them. There are 16 residues in the CDR3. Germline loops: CDR1 LNHNV, CDR2 YYDKDF (reference sequence). For the CDR3, the DNA is TGTGCCACCAGCAGAGATCTCAGGGGCTCGAACACTGAAGCTTTCTTT. Encoded protein: CATSRDLRGSNTEAFF. The complete variable domain, with remaining parts taken from reference TRBV15 and TRBJ1-1, reads DAMVIQNPRYQVTQFGKPVTLSCSQTLNHNVMYWYQQKSSQAPKLLFHYYDKDFNNEADTPDNFQSRRPNTSFCFLDIRSPGLGDTAMYLCATSRDLRGSNTEAFFGQGTRLTVV.